The 26 T cell receptor beta chains given below trace back to one sample, sequenced in a study of cytomegalovirus exposure and HLA in healthy donors. PCR amplification relied on 60 Vbeta primers (plus 13 Jbeta primers). The data were produced by immunoSEQ multiplex PCR, yet TCRdb's version contains in-frame clones alone and is incomplete. Its table records 200,000 or so clones. Sequenced: PBMCs. These receptor sequences come from a boy aged 10-17 years in good health and CMV-seronegative.

The V call is TRBV5-1, the J call TRBJ1-1, with a tentative D call TRBD1 (5 bases). CDR1 and CDR2 (germline): SGHRS, YFSETQ. V lost 4 bases to trimming and J lost 5 bases, with 9 bases between them. The CDR3 has 12 residues. The CDR3 here is CASSPGNTEAFF. The CDR3 DNA reads TGCGCCAGCAGCCCAGGGAATACTGAAGCTTTCTTT.

This rearrangement joins TRBV30 to TRBJ2-6; D unresolved. Germline V gene data show CDR1 as GTSNPN and CDR2 as SVGIG (reference sequence). There are 13 residues in the CDR3. The ends were cut back, 4 bases at V and 2 bases at J, with 6 bases in the middle. This CDR3 is CAWTPAGANVLTF. CDR3 DNA: TGTGCCTGGACCCCGGCTGGGGCCAACGTCCTGACTTTC.

This rearrangement joins TRBV2 to TRBJ2-7; TRBD2 aligns across 9 bases. This CDR3 is 16 amino acids long. Germline V gives CDR1 SNHLY, CDR2 FYNNEI. Germline trimming cut 4 bases from V and 0 bases from J; bases unmatched to any gene: 7. DNA of the CDR3: TGTGCCAGCAGTGGGGTTCGACTAGCGGTCTCCTACGAGCAGTACTTC. It codes for CASSGVRLAVSYEQYF.

The CDR3 spells CASSQGTNPTNEKLFF. In nucleotides, the CDR3 is TGCGCCAGCAGCCAAGGAACAAATCCAACTAATGAAAAACTGTTTTTT. The V and J genes are TRBV4-3 and TRBJ1-4; D ambiguous. This CDR3 is 16 amino acids long. Deletions cut 1 base from V and 0 bases from J, with 9 bases between. CDR1 LGHNA and CDR2 YSLEER come from the germline V gene.

The V call is TRBV5-4, the J call TRBJ1-2; 7 nucleotides agree with TRBD1. From germline, CDR1 is SGHNT and CDR2 YYREEE (reference sequence). V shed 0 bases, J shed 3 bases, and the junction held 8 bases outside the gene matches. The CDR3 covers 16 residues. The CDR3 loop is CASSLGTGLQHYGYTF. For the CDR3, the DNA is TGTGCCAGCAGCTTGGGGACAGGCCTACAACACTATGGCTACACCTTC.

This chain links TRBV4-1 with TRBJ1-1; D unclear. The ends were cut back, 1 base at V and 0 bases at J, with 9 bases in the middle. The CDR3 sequence is 15 residues long. Germline CDR1 is MGHRA and CDR2 is YSYEKL. CDR3 loop: CASSQGDGVNTEAFF. The CDR3 DNA is TGCGCCAGCAGCCAAGGAGATGGAGTGAACACTGAAGCTTTCTTT.

The chain couples TRBV4-2 to TRBJ1-1; D not resolved. The CDR3 contains 14 residues. V was cut by 4 bases and J by 1 base, with 10 bases left in between. Germline values: CDR1 LGHNA, CDR2 YNFKEQ. Here the CDR3 reads CASSPGLSNTEAFF. The CDR3 bases are TGTGCCAGCAGCCCAGGACTCTCGAACACTGAAGCTTTCTTT.

The chain links TRBV4-1 to TRBJ2-1, with D maybe TRBD1 (9 bases). Trimming removed 1 base at V and 1 base at J, with 17 bases between. This CDR3 contains 18 residues. CDR1 and CDR2 (germline): MGHRA, YSYEKL. The CDR3 reads CASSQGPGGTGSYNEQFF. The CDR3 DNA is TGCGCCAGCAGCCAAGGACCGGGAGGGACAGGGTCCTACAATGAGCAGTTCTTC.

V and J are TRBV19 and TRBJ1-2; D possibly corresponds to TRBD1 (5 bases). The germline V gene encodes CDR1 LNHDA and CDR2 SQIVND (reference sequence). The germline V and J ends were trimmed by 9 bases and 2 bases, with 22 bases remaining between them. The CDR3 spans 16 residues. The CDR3: CARQRLTCGGNYGYTF. CDR3 DNA sequence: TGTGCCAGACAACGTCTAACCTGCGGGGGGAACTATGGCTACACCTTC.

V and J are TRBV10-3 and TRBJ1-1; perhaps TRBD1 as D (5 bases). The CDR3 is 13 amino acids. Germline V CDR1 and CDR2: ENHRY, SYGVKD. Trimming pared 6 bases from V and 4 bases from J, leaving 12 bases between. Written as DNA, the CDR3 is TGTGCCATCAGACGGGCTCAGGGCACTGAAGCTTTCTTT. It yields the protein CAIRRAQGTEAFF.

The chain combines TRBV2 with TRBJ2-2, with 8 bases lining up with TRBD1. V lost 7 bases to trimming and J lost 5 bases; unmatched junction nucleotides: 6. Germline CDR1 SNHLY, CDR2 FYNNEI. The CDR3 runs to 14 residues. The CDR3 region is CASKDRVGTGELFF. In nucleotides, the CDR3 is TGTGCCAGCAAGGACAGGGTCGGGACCGGGGAGCTGTTTTTT.

The chain uses TRBV7-9 and TRBJ1-6; TRBD1 matches at 8 bases. Germline-derived CDR1 and CDR2 are SEHNR and FQNEAQ (reference sequence). The CDR3 covers 13 residues. V gave up 6 bases and J gave up 8 bases; unmatched junction bases: 3. Here the CDR3 DNA reads TGTGCCAGCAGACTGGACAGGGATTCACCCCTCCACTTT. Translating gives CASRLDRDSPLHF.

V and J are TRBV2 and TRBJ2-5, with 7 bases aligning to TRBD2. CDR3 size: 14 residues. Germline-derived CDR1 and CDR2 are SNHLY and FYNNEI. The V gene end was trimmed by 2 bases and the J gene end by 2 bases; junction bases not matched to a gene: 2. The CDR3 spells CASSEQGGQETQYF. CDR3 DNA sequence: TGTGCCAGCAGTGAACAGGGAGGGCAAGAGACCCAGTACTTC.

This chain connects TRBV4-3 to TRBJ2-5; D might be TRBD1 (6 bases). The assigned J gene may be wrong: the sequence end matches TRBJ2-7 better. CDR1 and CDR2 from the germline V gene are LGHNA and YSLEER. This CDR3 region has 15 residues. The CDR3 DNA is TGCGCCAGCAGCCAAGATATAGGGGGCTCCTACGAGCAGTACTTC. The encoded protein is CASSQDIGGSYEQYF.

J is TRBJ2-5 and V is TRBV4-1; a weak D match, TRBD1 (6 bases). The J call may be mistaken, given a closer DNA end match to TRBJ2-7. CDR1 is MGHRA, CDR2 YSYEKL, per germline. The CDR3 spans 15 residues. Here the CDR3 reads CASSKAGDLSYEQYF. The DNA of the CDR3 is TGCGCCAGCAGCAAGGCAGGGGATCTCTCCTACGAGCAGTACTTC.

The chain is built from TRBV4-3 and TRBJ2-3, with 7 bases identical to TRBD2. This CDR3 has 13 residues. V was clipped by 3 bases and J by 6 bases; unmatched bases: 3. In germline, CDR1 is LGHNA, CDR2 YSLEER. The CDR3 is CASSHTGGDTQYF. Here the CDR3 DNA reads TGCGCCAGCAGCCACACCGGGGGGGATACGCAGTATTTT.

CDR3: CASSLDSRGNTEAFF. In nucleotides, the CDR3 is TGTGCCAGCAGTCTTGACAGCCGCGGGAACACTGAAGCTTTCTTT. The chain joins TRBV6-5 to TRBJ1-1; tentatively, D is TRBD1 (5 bases). Trimming pared 5 bases from V and 1 base from J, leaving 14 bases between. Germline CDR1 MNHEY, CDR2 SVGAGI. The length of the CDR3 is 15 residues.

The chain is built from TRBV11-2 and TRBJ2-5; the D is unclear. Trimming took off 2 bases at V and 10 bases at J, with 20 bases between the two ends. CDR1 is SGHAT, CDR2 FQNNGV, per germline. The CDR3 length is 15 residues. The CDR3 here is CASSLTRQARLSQYF. The CDR3 DNA sequence: TGTGCCAGCAGCTTAACTCGGCAGGCAAGATTGAGCCAGTACTTC. The variable domain in full, with the rest retrieved from reference TRBV11-2 and TRBJ2-5, is EAGVAQSPRYKIIEKRQSVAFWCNPISGHATLYWYQQILGQGPKLLIQFQNNGVVDDSQLPKDRFSAERLKGVDSTLKIQPAKLEDSAVYLCASSLTRQARLSQYFGPGTRLLVL.

The chain recombines TRBV6-1 with TRBJ2-7, with 10 bases fitting TRBD1. Looked up from germline, CDR1 is MNHNS and CDR2 is SASEGT. The CDR3 has 17 residues. J gave up 1 base and V 4 bases, and 10 bases lay outside the gene matches. This CDR3 is CASSGGQGSYLSYEQYF. CDR3 in DNA: TGTGCCAGCAGTGGGGGACAGGGGTCCTACCTTTCCTACGAGCAGTACTTC.

The CDR3 coding sequence is TGTGCCAGCAGTACTAAACCCAACACTGAAGCTTTCTTT. This encodes CASSTKPNTEAFF. V is TRBV6-4 and J is TRBJ1-1; D gene ambiguous. There are 13 residues in the CDR3. Germline V CDR1 and CDR2: MRHNA, SNTAGT. Between the trimmed V and J ends, which lost 5 bases and 2 bases, there was a span of 9 bases.

V gene TRBV7-2 combines with J gene TRBJ1-4; a weak D match, TRBD1 (5 bases). The CDR3 length is 15 residues. V gave up 5 bases and J gave up 2 bases, with 12 bases separating them. Per germline, CDR1 SGHTA and CDR2 FQGNSA. CDR3 sequence: CASSPGGVTNEKLFF. CDR3 nucleotide sequence: TGTGCCAGCAGCCCTGGGGGGGTGACTAATGAAAAACTGTTTTTT. Looking up the rest from reference TRBV7-2 and TRBJ1-4 gives the full variable domain: GAGVSQSPSNKVTEKGKDVELRCDPISGHTALYWYRQSLGQGLEFLIYFQGNSAPDKSGLPSDRFSAERTGGSVSTLTIQRTQQEDSAVYLCASSPGGVTNEKLFFGSGTQLSVL.

The chain combines TRBV27 with TRBJ2-2; 7 bases map to TRBD1. The germline CDR1 and CDR2 sequences are MNHEY and SMNVEV (reference sequence). J lost 3 bases, V lost 5 bases, and 3 bases had no gene match. The CDR3 has 14 amino acids. The CDR3 reads CASSPGQYTGELFF. CDR3 DNA sequence: TGTGCCAGCAGTCCGGGACAGTACACCGGGGAGCTGTTTTTT.

V usage is TRBV5-1 and J usage is TRBJ2-3, with D perhaps TRBD1 (6 bases). This CDR3 is built from 15 residues. V shed 4 bases and J shed 1 base, with 13 bases lying between them. Germline CDR1 SGHRS, CDR2 YFSETQ. The CDR3 here is CASSGGRVGTDTQYF. Here the CDR3 DNA reads TGCGCCAGCAGCGGGGGCAGGGTTGGCACAGATACGCAGTATTTT.

CDR3 nucleotide sequence: TGTGCCAGCAGTTTAGCGGGAGAGAACAATGAGCAGTTCTTC. Amino acid sequence: CASSLAGENNEQFF. The chain has TRBV25-1 and TRBJ2-1, with TRBD2 matching over 9 bases. The CDR3 totals 14 residues. Germline CDR1 is MGHDK and CDR2 is SYGVNS. The junction had 4 bases not matched to a gene; V was cut back by 5 bases and J by 5 bases.

V gene TRBV27 combines with J gene TRBJ1-1, with 8 bases identical to TRBD1. The J segment lost 8 bases and the V segment lost 6 bases, leaving 17 bases of the junction unmatched. This CDR3 contains 16 residues. CDR1 and CDR2 (germline): MNHEY, SMNVEV (reference sequence). The CDR3 coding sequence is TGTGCCAGCAGCGCTCAGGGGGCCCCTAATTGGATAGAAGCTTTCTTT. It yields the protein CASSAQGAPNWIEAFF.

The chain recombines TRBV23-1 with TRBJ2-4; TRBD2 is a possible D gene (6 bases). TRBV23-1 is recorded as an ORF, its role being uncertain. This CDR3 comprises 15 residues. Trimming removed 2 bases from V and 3 bases from J, with 11 bases in between. CDR3 protein: CASSQRRGGKNIQYF. The CDR3 nucleotides are TGCGCCAGCAGTCAACGGCGGGGAGGCAAAAACATTCAGTACTTC.